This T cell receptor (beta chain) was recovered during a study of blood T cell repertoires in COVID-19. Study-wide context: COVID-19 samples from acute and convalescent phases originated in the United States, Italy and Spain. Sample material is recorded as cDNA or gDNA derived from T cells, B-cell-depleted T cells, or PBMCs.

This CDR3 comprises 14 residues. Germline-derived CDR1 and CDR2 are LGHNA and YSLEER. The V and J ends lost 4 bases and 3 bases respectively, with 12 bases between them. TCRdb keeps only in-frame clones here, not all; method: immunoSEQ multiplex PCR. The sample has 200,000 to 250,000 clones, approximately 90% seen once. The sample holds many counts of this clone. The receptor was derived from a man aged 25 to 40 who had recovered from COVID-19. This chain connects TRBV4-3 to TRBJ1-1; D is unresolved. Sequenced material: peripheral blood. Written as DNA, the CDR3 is TGCGCCAGCAGCCCGGTAATCGGGGACACTGAAGCTTTCTTT. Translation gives CASSPVIGDTEAFF.